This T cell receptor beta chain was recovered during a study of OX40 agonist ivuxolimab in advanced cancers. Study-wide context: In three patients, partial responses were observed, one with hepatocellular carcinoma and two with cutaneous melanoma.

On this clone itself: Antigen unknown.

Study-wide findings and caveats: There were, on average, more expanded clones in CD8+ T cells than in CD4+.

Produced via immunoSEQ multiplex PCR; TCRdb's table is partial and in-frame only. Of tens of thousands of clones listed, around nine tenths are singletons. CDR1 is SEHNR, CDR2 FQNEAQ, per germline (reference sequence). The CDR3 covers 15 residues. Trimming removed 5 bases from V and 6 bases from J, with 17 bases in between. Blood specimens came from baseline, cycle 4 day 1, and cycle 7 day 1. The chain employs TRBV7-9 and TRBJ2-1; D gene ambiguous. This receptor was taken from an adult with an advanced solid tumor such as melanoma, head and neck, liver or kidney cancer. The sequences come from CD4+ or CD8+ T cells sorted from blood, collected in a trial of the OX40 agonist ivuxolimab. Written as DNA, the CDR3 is TGTGCCAGCAGCCTCAATAGGATCGAGTCCAATGAGCAGTTCTTC. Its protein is CASSLNRIESNEQFF.